The entry that follows covers one TCR beta chain sequence. This entry is derived from a study of blood T cell repertoires in COVID-19. Turning to the study itself: Nucleic acid was either cDNA or gDNA, and it came from T cells, B-cell-depleted T cells, or PBMCs.

Here immunoSEQ multiplex PCR was the method, and the copy in TCRdb shows in-frame clones only, minus some. The sample lists about 160,000 clones, about 85% occurring once. CDR3 length equals 15 residues. The germline V and J ends were trimmed by 1 base and 6 bases, with 15 bases remaining between them. Germline CDR1 and CDR2: MDHEN and SYDVKM. Participants spanned ages about 18 to 90 years and resided in around 25 US areas. A COVID-19 case was met by exposed participants within 2 weeks before study entry. The sample was PBMCs or T cells enriched from blood (not recorded which). The sequence derives from a woman in her thirties or forties who had been exposed to COVID-19. The V and J genes are TRBV28 and TRBJ1-2, with D perhaps TRBD1 (5 bases). This CDR3 is CASSLFRQGSDGYTF. The CDR3 coding sequence is TGTGCCAGCAGTTTATTTAGGCAGGGTAGTGATGGCTACACCTTC.